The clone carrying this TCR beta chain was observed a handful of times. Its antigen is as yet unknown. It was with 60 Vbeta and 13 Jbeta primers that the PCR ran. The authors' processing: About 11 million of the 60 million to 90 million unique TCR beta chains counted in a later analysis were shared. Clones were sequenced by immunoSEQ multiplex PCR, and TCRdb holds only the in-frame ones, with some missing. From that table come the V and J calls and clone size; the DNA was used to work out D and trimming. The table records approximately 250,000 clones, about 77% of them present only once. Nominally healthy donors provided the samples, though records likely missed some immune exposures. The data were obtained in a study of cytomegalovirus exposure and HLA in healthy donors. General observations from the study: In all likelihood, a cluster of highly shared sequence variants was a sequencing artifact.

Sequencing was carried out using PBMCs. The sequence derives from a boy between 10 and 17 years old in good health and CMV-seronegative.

The CDR3 reads CAVTTSGGSYEQYF. The CDR3, as DNA: TGTGCCGTCACCACTAGCGGAGGCTCCTACGAGCAGTACTTC. This chain joins TRBV10-3 and TRBJ2-7; 8 nucleotides match TRBD2. The CDR3 runs to 14 residues. Trimming removed 11 bases from V and 0 bases from J; junction bases left unmatched: 9. CDR1 and CDR2 from the germline V gene are ENHRY and SYGVKD.